These T cell receptor beta chains were read from a single sample in a study of T cell changes during pregnancy in multiple sclerosis. TCRdb's copy holds only in-frame clones and misses some; the assay was immunoSEQ multiplex PCR. Here the sample spans 70,000 to 80,000 clones, 94% being singletons. This specimen was peripheral blood, taken in the third trimester of pregnancy. All receptors come from a female donor with multiple sclerosis, enrolled in a pregnancy study. Both conserved end residues are part of each CDR3. A D gene is named only where the DNA matches it firmly. Rows give clone size only sometimes, using once, few, many, or a class for an expanded clone.

CDR3aa,CDR3nt,d_gene,v_gene,abundance,j_gene
CASSSDRGSYEQYF,TGTGCTAGCAGCTCGGACAGGGGTTCCTACGAGCAGTACTTC,TRBD1,TRBV7-7,.,TRBJ2-7
CASSYHSRNTEAFF,TGTGCCAGCAGTTATCACTCCCGGAACACTGAAGCTTTCTTT,.,TRBV6-5,.,TRBJ1-1
CASSVQAGFYEQYF,TGTGCCAGCAGCGTACAGGCTGGGTTCTACGAGCAGTACTTC,.,TRBV9,.,TRBJ2-7
CAWSAGNTEAFF,TGTGCCTGGAGTGCGGGGAACACTGAAGCTTTCTTT,.,TRBV30,.,TRBJ1-1
CASSVSGGSSYEQYF,TGTGCCAGCAGCGTATCAGGGGGGAGCTCGTACGAGCAGTACTTC,.,TRBV9,.,TRBJ2-7
CASSLAATRGAEAFF,TGTGCCAGCAGCTTGGCCGCGACCCGAGGCGCTGAAGCTTTCTTT,.,TRBV7-9,.,TRBJ1-1
CASSVTREGPLHF,TGTGCCAGCAGCGTAACGAGGGAGGGACCCCTCCACTTT,.,TRBV9,.,TRBJ1-6
CASSPAAGVGAEAFF,TGTGCCAGCAGCCCCGCTGCGGGGGTTGGGGCTGAAGCTTTCTTT,.,TRBV9,.,TRBJ1-1
CASVHLQCNQPQHF,TGTGCCAGCGTACACCTCCAATGCAATCAGCCCCAGCATTTT,.,TRBV21-1,once,TRBJ1-5
CASTPGQTKRGEKLFF,TGTGCCAGTACCCCGGGACAGACCAAGAGAGGTGAAAAACTGTTTTTT,TRBD1,TRBV19,.,TRBJ1-4
CASSLDQSGPTDTQYF,TGTGCCAGCAGCTTAGACCAAAGCGGTCCCACAGATACGCAGTATTTT,.,TRBV11-2,.,TRBJ2-3
CASSEALWGAGELFF,TGTGCCAGCAGTGAAGCGTTATGGGGGGCCGGGGAGCTGTTTTTT,.,TRBV6-1,.,TRBJ2-2
CASSQDYRASNQPQHF,TGTGCCAGCAGCCAAGACTACAGGGCTAGCAATCAGCCCCAGCATTTT,.,TRBV4-2,.,TRBJ1-5
CASSNRAGGNEQFF,TGTGCCAGCAGCAATCGGGCAGGGGGCAATGAGCAGTTCTTC,TRBD1,TRBV7-3,.,TRBJ2-1
CASSDLAGAGAKNIQYF,TGTGCCAGCAGCGACCTAGCGGGGGCTGGGGCCAAAAACATTCAGTACTTC,TRBD2,TRBV9,.,TRBJ2-4
CASSLFPVYEQYF,TGTGCCAGCAGCTTATTTCCGGTCTACGAGCAGTACTTC,.,TRBV11-1,.,TRBJ2-7
CASGLGAGVTRETQYF,TGTGCCAGCGGACTTGGAGCGGGGGTCACAAGGGAGACCCAGTACTTC,TRBD2,TRBV7-8,once,TRBJ2-5
CASSSTDSGEKLFF,TGTGCCAGCAGTTCGACGGACTCGGGTGAAAAACTGTTTTTT,.,TRBV27,.,TRBJ1-4
CASSPREGSLREQYF,TGTGCCAGCTCACCCAGGGAGGGCTCCCTACGAGAGCAGTACTTC,TRBD2,TRBV18,.,TRBJ2-7
CASSSTEGVSYNEQFF,TGTGCCAGCAGTTCCACCGAGGGGGTTTCCTACAATGAGCAGTTCTTC,.,TRBV6-6,.,TRBJ2-1
CASSQVGQGGEKLFF,TGCGCCAGCAGCCAAGTGGGACAGGGGGGAGAAAAACTGTTTTTT,TRBD1,TRBV4-3,.,TRBJ1-4
CSVIRQGILDGYTF,TGCAGCGTCATCCGACAGGGGATCTTAGATGGCTACACCTTC,TRBD1,TRBV29-1,.,TRBJ1-2
CASSWTGEEQYF,TGTGCCAGCAGTTGGACAGGGGAAGAGCAGTACTTC,TRBD1,TRBV5-5,.,TRBJ2-7
CASSTSTSGTYEQYF,TGTGCCAGCAGTACCTCGACTAGCGGCACCTACGAGCAGTACTTC,TRBD2,TRBV6-1,.,TRBJ2-7
CASSLDRRGGQETQYF,TGTGCCAGCAGCTTGGACCGGCGGGGGGGCCAAGAGACCCAGTACTTC,TRBD2,TRBV5-6,.,TRBJ2-5
CASSSEQGRTEAFF,TGCGCCAGCAGCTCGGAACAGGGGAGGACTGAAGCTTTCTTT,TRBD1,TRBV5-1,.,TRBJ1-1
CASARGQMNTEAFF,TGTGCCAGCGCGAGGGGACAGATGAACACTGAAGCTTTCTTT,TRBD1,TRBV6-6,.,TRBJ1-1
CSGWTGASLNTEAFF,TGCAGCGGATGGACAGGGGCGTCCCTGAACACTGAAGCTTTCTTT,TRBD1,TRBV29-1,.,TRBJ1-1
CASSSTGTSGYTF,TGTGCCAGCAGCTCTACCGGGACAAGTGGCTACACCTTC,.,TRBV7-3,.,TRBJ1-2
CASSLGASEQYF,TGTGCCAGCAGCTTAGGGGCCAGCGAGCAGTACTTC,.,TRBV7-2,.,TRBJ2-7
CASSRTGVNEKLFF,TGTGCCAGCAGCCGGACAGGGGTTAACGAAAAACTGTTTTTT,TRBD1,TRBV7-6,once,TRBJ1-4
CASSQVRTGGSYGYTF,TGTGCCAGCAGCCAAGTCCGGACAGGGGGCAGCTATGGCTACACCTTC,TRBD1,TRBV4-2,.,TRBJ1-2
CASSYSVAGGPNEQFF,TGTGCCAGCAGTTACTCTGTTGCGGGGGGGCCCAATGAGCAGTTCTTC,TRBD2,TRBV6-5,.,TRBJ2-1
CASSGTGSANYGYTF,TGTGCCAGCAGCGGTACAGGGTCCGCTAACTATGGCTACACCTTC,.,TRBV25-1,.,TRBJ1-2
CASSSLAGVSYEQYF,TGCGCCAGCAGCTCTCTAGCGGGGGTCTCCTACGAGCAGTACTTC,TRBD2,TRBV5-1,.,TRBJ2-7
CSAAYYNEQFF,TGCAGTGCAGCCTATTACAATGAGCAGTTCTTC,.,TRBV20-1,.,TRBJ2-1
CSAARDTQYF,TGCAGTGCCGCCAGAGATACGCAGTATTTT,.,TRBV20-1,.,TRBJ2-3
CASSDWGHVNYGYTF,TGTGCCAGCAGTGACTGGGGACACGTTAACTATGGCTACACCTTC,.,TRBV2,.,TRBJ1-2
CASSFEGGGGNQPQHF,TGTGCCAGCAGCTTCGAGGGAGGGGGAGGCAATCAGCCCCAGCATTTT,.,TRBV7-2,.,TRBJ1-5
CSVGGGEAPNEQFF,TGCAGCGTGGGGGGGGGTGAGGCCCCGAATGAGCAGTTCTTC,TRBD2,TRBV29-1,.,TRBJ2-1
CAISGGGGGEQYF,TGTGCCATCAGTGGCGGTGGGGGGGGCGAGCAGTACTTC,TRBD2,TRBV10-3,.,TRBJ2-7
CASSPGGGGAYNEQFF,TGTGCCAGCAGCCCGGGGGGCGGGGGGGCCTACAATGAGCAGTTCTTC,TRBD2,TRBV7-3,once,TRBJ2-1
CASIRSGGGGEQFF,TGTGCCAGTATCCGGAGCGGGGGGGGCGGTGAGCAGTTCTTC,TRBD2,TRBV19,.,TRBJ2-1
CASSLVGETQYF,TGTGCCAGCAGCCTGGTCGGGGAGACCCAGTACTTC,.,TRBV14,.,TRBJ2-5
CASSLQGGQETQYF,TGTGCCAGCAGCTTACAGGGTGGGCAAGAGACCCAGTACTTC,.,TRBV7-2,.,TRBJ2-5
CASSEAGGRGTDTQYF,TGTGCCAGCAGTGAAGCAGGGGGCCGCGGCACAGATACGCAGTATTTT,TRBD1,TRBV2,once,TRBJ2-3
CSATLYSNYGYTF,TGCAGCGCCACCCTTTACAGTAACTATGGCTACACCTTC,.,TRBV29-1,.,TRBJ1-2
CASSWGQGGHEQYF,TGTGCCAGCAGTTGGGGGCAGGGGGGACACGAGCAGTACTTC,.,TRBV13,.,TRBJ2-7
CASSFRDRGPTSTEAFF,TGCGCCAGCAGCTTTCGGGACAGGGGGCCAACCTCTACTGAAGCTTTCTTT,TRBD1,TRBV5-1,.,TRBJ1-1
CASSPGLYNEQFF,TGTGCCAGCAGTCCCGGACTTTACAATGAGCAGTTCTTC,.,TRBV2,.,TRBJ2-1
CASSVGLETLDEQFF,TGTGCCAGCAGTGTCGGACTAGAGACCCTCGATGAGCAGTTCTTC,TRBD2,TRBV6-4,.,TRBJ2-1
CASSPGQGAYEQYF,TGTGCCAGCTCACCGGGACAGGGGGCATACGAGCAGTACTTC,TRBD1,TRBV18,.,TRBJ2-7
CASSLGGRIGGYTF,TGTGCCAGCAGCTTGGGTGGGAGGATAGGTGGCTACACCTTC,.,TRBV7-2,.,TRBJ1-2
CASSIDGESYEQYF,TGTGCCAGTAGTATAGACGGGGAATCCTACGAGCAGTACTTC,.,TRBV19,.,TRBJ2-7
CASSFGSGGYEQFF,TGTGCCAGCAGCTTCGGTAGCGGGGGGTATGAGCAGTTCTTC,TRBD2,TRBV7-6,.,TRBJ2-1